This T cell receptor beta chain is from a study of T cell repertoires in cytomegalovirus infection. Across the whole study: CMV infection and matching HLA type were both indicated by public TCR beta signatures. Study-level points and caveats: The study identified carriers of CMV plus the relevant HLA from cumulative public TCR beta family frequency. There were HLA-C-restricted CMV-specific TCR beta clonotypes dominating the ex vivo response.

A word on this clonotype: Antigen: not known.

Each CDR3 protein gets one entry after TCRdb re-called the reads with MiXCR. Of some 120,000 distinct CDR3 sequences in the sample, 10% were seen once. CDR1 is SGHDT and CDR2 is YYEEEE in the germline V gene. V dropped 1 base and J dropped 8 bases, with 13 bases sitting between them. The CDR3 is 14 amino acids. The source is a human donor in good health (CMV status not recorded). Some clones in this sample may be carry-over from other donors' samples. Sequences were obtained from PBMCs, sequenced either directly or after in vitro stimulation (not recorded which). The chain uses TRBV5-6 and TRBJ2-1; a possible D gene is TRBD2 (5 bases). This CDR3 reads CASSLQISVHEQFF. The CDR3, as DNA: TGTGCCAGCAGCTTGCAGATTAGCGTCCATGAGCAGTTCTTC. Together with reference TRBV5-6 and TRBJ2-1, the CDR3 gives the full variable domain: DAGVTQSPTHLIKTRGQQVTLRCSPKSGHDTVSWYQQALGQGPQFIFQYYEEEERQRGNFPDRFSGHQFPNYSSELNVNALLLGDSALYLCASSLQISVHEQFFGPGTRLTVL.